A single sample gave rise to the 27 T cell receptor beta chains below, sequenced in a study of patients and donors after allogeneic stem cell transplantation. TCRdb re-analysed the RT-PCR reads in MiXCR, keeping a single row per CDR3 protein. The sample records 900,000 to 1,000,000 distinct CDR3 sequences, around 17% being singletons. What was sequenced was blood, either unsorted or a sorted T cell fraction (not recorded which). The receptors originated from a human donor who was either an allogeneic HSCT recipient or a stem cell or donor lymphocyte infusion donor (not recorded which). It is not recorded whose cells these are; they may come from a transplant donor.

The chain joins TRBV6-5 to TRBJ2-7; D call uncertain. Germline CDR1 is MNHEY and CDR2 is SVGAGI. The V and J ends lost 6 bases and 6 bases respectively, with 12 bases between them. The CDR3 spans 12 residues. In DNA form, the CDR3 reads TGTGCCAGCAGCCGATTGCCGTCCGAGCAGTACTTC. This gives the protein CASSRLPSEQYF.

This clonotype was detected many times. This chain connects TRBV12-3 or TRBV12-4 to TRBJ2-7, with D tentatively TRBD1 (6 bases). The CDR3 runs 15 residues. Trimming shortened V by 6 bases and J by 0 bases, and 15 bases separated the two germline ends. Here the CDR3 reads CASSLTYRASYEQYF. As DNA, the CDR3 is TGTGCCAGCAGCCTAACCTACAGGGCCTCCTACGAGCAGTACTTC.

This clonotype came up a few times. This chain links TRBV6-1 with TRBJ2-6; perhaps TRBD2 as D (6 bases). The CDR3 consists of 16 residues. V was pared by 3 bases and J by 3 bases, with 12 bases between. CDR1 and CDR2 from the germline V gene are MNHNS and SASEGT. The DNA of the CDR3 is TGTGCCAGCAGTGAGGTCCGGGGGAGTGGGGCCAACGTCCTGACTTTC. This translates into CASSEVRGSGANVLTF.

This clonotype was observed a handful of times. The chain uses TRBV27 and TRBJ2-5, with 11 nucleotides matching TRBD1. The CDR3 totals 17 residues. CDR1 is MNHEY and CDR2 is SMNVEV in the germline V gene (reference sequence). V was pared by 6 bases and J by 1 base, with 10 bases of the junction left unmatched. This CDR3 is CASRGYFGTGGQETQYF. CDR3 DNA sequence: TGTGCCAGCAGGGGCTACTTCGGGACAGGGGGCCAAGAGACCCAGTACTTC.

This clonotype was found a few times. This chain joins TRBV13 and TRBJ2-5, with D possibly TRBD1 on 5 matching bases. The V gene's germline CDR1 is PRHDT and CDR2 FYEKMQ (reference sequence). V was cut by 0 bases and J by 8 bases, with 10 bases left in between. The CDR3 length is 13 residues. The CDR3 sequence is CASSLGAGITQYF. The CDR3 coding sequence is TGTGCCAGCAGCTTAGGGGCAGGGATAACCCAGTACTTC.

This clonotype was counted only a few times. This chain uses TRBV20-1 with TRBJ2-1; the D is unclear. Germline lookup yields CDR1 DFQATT and CDR2 SNEGSKA (reference sequence). Deletions cut 7 bases from V and 7 bases from J, with 8 bases between. The CDR3 is 10 amino acids. The CDR3 region is CSVTWNEQFF. Written as DNA, the CDR3 is TGCAGTGTGACTTGGAATGAGCAGTTCTTC.

The chain uses TRBV5-1 and TRBJ1-5, with 9 bases lining up with TRBD1. Trimming took 4 bases from V and 7 from J; bases not matched to a gene: 15. Germline V gene sequence: CDR1 SGHRS, CDR2 YFSETQ. The CDR3 runs to 17 residues. CDR3 protein: CASSEGTGPIPGQPQHF. In DNA, the CDR3 is TGCGCCAGCAGCGAAGGGACAGGGCCTATCCCAGGACAGCCCCAGCATTTT.

This clonotype was seen a few times. The V gene is TRBV5-1, the J gene TRBJ1-2, with D unresolved. This CDR3 is built from 13 residues. Germline values: CDR1 SGHRS, CDR2 YFSETQ. V lost 2 bases, J lost 0 bases, and 5 bases lay in between. The CDR3 sequence is CASSFEANYGYTF. In DNA, the CDR3 is TGCGCCAGCAGCTTCGAAGCTAACTATGGCTACACCTTC. Variable domain in full (rest from reference TRBV5-1 and TRBJ1-2): KAGVTQTPRYLIKTRGQQVTLSCSPISGHRSVSWYQQTPGQGLQFLFEYFSETQRNKGNFPGRFSGRQFSNSRSEMNVSTLELGDSALYLCASSFEANYGYTFGSGTRLTVV.

In this sample, this clonotype turned up a few times. The chain combines TRBV5-1 with TRBJ1-1; 9 bases fit TRBD1. Germline loops: CDR1 SGHRS, CDR2 YFSETQ. The V gene end was trimmed by 0 bases and the J gene end by 0 bases; junction bases not matched to a gene: 9. This CDR3 comprises 18 residues. CDR3 DNA sequence: TGCGCCAGCAGCTTGGCCAGCGGACAGGGGTCGCTGAACACTGAAGCTTTCTTT. Translated: CASSLASGQGSLNTEAFF.

This clonotype occurred many times. The chain links TRBV12-3 or TRBV12-4 to TRBJ2-3, with 7 positions matching TRBD2. The V gene end was trimmed by 4 bases and the J gene end by 3 bases; junction bases not matched to a gene: 13. CDR3 length: 17 amino acids. CDR3 nucleotides: TGTGCCAGCAGTTCCTTGGCGGGGGACGGGTTTACAGATACGCAGTATTTT. Protein sequence: CASSSLAGDGFTDTQYF.

The V and J genes are TRBV12-3 or TRBV12-4 and TRBJ2-3, with D perhaps assigned TRBD1 or TRBD2 (5 bases each). The CDR3 covers 16 residues. Trimming removed 2 bases from V and 4 bases from J, with 16 bases in between. The chain's CDR3 is CASSLSWGTGPDTQYF. The CDR3 DNA reads TGTGCCAGCAGTTTATCCTGGGGGACCGGACCAGATACGCAGTATTTT.

The chain has TRBV20-1 and TRBJ1-2; D uncertain. The germline CDR1 and CDR2 sequences are DFQATT and SNEGSKA (reference sequence). Trimming took 3 bases from V and 8 from J, leaving 16 bases between them. CDR3 length: 13 amino acids. This CDR3 reads CSASLGVAGGYTF. The CDR3 nucleotides are TGCAGTGCTAGCTTGGGCGTCGCTGGGGGCTACACCTTC.

This clonotype has just a few counts. The chain joins TRBV10-3 to TRBJ2-7; D gene uncertain. V shed 5 bases and J shed 3 bases, with 14 bases lying between them. The germline V gene has CDR1 ENHRY and CDR2 SYGVKD. This CDR3 is built from 14 residues. The CDR3 sequence is CAISRALLNYEQYF. As DNA, the CDR3 is TGTGCCATCAGTCGGGCCCTATTGAACTACGAGCAGTACTTC.

This clonotype has only a few counts. This chain connects TRBV5-1 to TRBJ1-1; tentatively, D is TRBD1 (5 bases). CDR1 SGHRS and CDR2 YFSETQ come from the germline V gene. CDR3 length equals 15 residues. V was trimmed by 4 bases and J by 4 bases, leaving 17 bases between them. The CDR3 bases are TGCGCCAGCAGCCCCGAGAGGGGTGACGGCACTGAAGCTTTCTTT. Translated: CASSPERGDGTEAFF.

The V gene is TRBV4-1, the J gene TRBJ2-7; TRBD2 might be the D (6 bases). CDR1 MGHRA and CDR2 YSYEKL come from the germline V gene. CDR3 length: 13 amino acids. V dropped 5 bases and J dropped 4 bases, with 12 bases sitting between them. The CDR3 nucleotides are TGCGCCAGCAGCGCGGGACTGAAGTACGAGCAGTACTTC. Encoded protein: CASSAGLKYEQYF.

The genes are TRBV10-3 and TRBJ2-7; no definite D call. CDR3 size: 11 residues. CDR1 is ENHRY and CDR2 is SYGVKD in the germline V gene. Trimming stripped 10 bases from V and 4 bases from J, with 11 bases between. For the CDR3, the DNA is TGTGCCACCTCCAAGGAATACGAGCAGTACTTC. Amino acids: CATSKEYEQYF.

The rearrangement links TRBV7-8 to TRBJ2-5; D not resolved. Germline CDR1 is SGHVS and CDR2 is FQNEAQ. V lost 4 bases to trimming and J lost 0 bases, with 6 bases between them. CDR3 size: 13 residues. CDR3 in amino acids: CASSSKYQETQYF. CDR3 nucleotide sequence: TGTGCCAGCAGCTCGAAGTACCAAGAGACCCAGTACTTC.

There are many counts of this clonotype. The rearrangement links TRBV12-3 or TRBV12-4 to TRBJ2-5; perhaps TRBD2 as D (5 bases). V was cut by 6 bases and J by 10 bases, with 15 bases left in between. The CDR3 contains 12 residues. This CDR3 is CASSREDWVQYF. The CDR3 coding sequence is TGTGCCAGCAGCCGGGAAGATTGGGTCCAGTACTTC.

The chain has TRBV29-1 and TRBJ2-1; D may correspond to TRBD1 or TRBD2 (5 bases each). CDR3 length equals 14 residues. V shed 7 bases and J shed 4 bases, with 17 bases lying between them. The germline gives CDR1 SQVTM, CDR2 ANQGSEA. CDR3 nucleotides: TGCAGCGCCTCAAGAGGGACGGGGTACAATGAGCAGTTCTTC. Its translation: CSASRGTGYNEQFF.

V gene TRBV6-1 combines with J gene TRBJ1-3; D perhaps matches TRBD1 (5 bases). Germline CDR1 reads MNHNS; CDR2 reads SASEGT. Trimming removed 6 bases at V and 0 bases at J, with 15 bases between. The CDR3 loop spans 16 amino acids. CDR3 sequence (DNA): TGTGCCAGCAGCCGAGGGACTCCCAGCTCTGGAAACACCATATATTTT. It codes for CASSRGTPSSGNTIYF.

V is TRBV4-2 and J is TRBJ2-3, with 10 bases lining up with TRBD2. J lost 4 bases, V lost 2 bases, and 3 bases had no gene match. Germline lookup yields CDR1 LGHNA and CDR2 YNFKEQ. The CDR3 spans 15 residues. The CDR3 coding sequence is TGTGCCAGCAGCCAATCTAGCGGGGGCGCAGATACGCAGTATTTT. It yields the protein CASSQSSGGADTQYF.

The chain uses TRBV19 and TRBJ1-5; D gene ambiguous. Trimming took off 3 bases at V and 1 base at J, with 13 bases between the two ends. Germline values: CDR1 LNHDA, CDR2 SQIVND (reference sequence). The CDR3 extends over 16 amino acids. The CDR3 DNA reads as TGTGCCAGTAGTATGGAATCCGGGCGGAGCAATCAGCCCCAGCATTTT. Its translation: CASSMESGRSNQPQHF. The variable domain in full, completed from reference TRBV19 and TRBJ1-5, reads DGGITQSPKYLFRKEGQNVTLSCEQNLNHDAMYWYRQDPGQGLRLIYYSQIVNDFQKGDIAEGYSVSREKKESFPLTVTSAQKNPTAFYLCASSMESGRSNQPQHFGDGTRLSIL.

This clonotype was observed a handful of times. V and J are TRBV7-2 and TRBJ2-2; 8 bases line up with TRBD2. V was clipped by 1 base and J by 4 bases; unmatched bases: 5. From germline, CDR1 is SGHTA and CDR2 FQGNSA. The CDR3 loop spans 16 amino acids. The CDR3 here is CASSLDSGGRTGELFF. CDR3 sequence (DNA): TGTGCCAGCAGCTTAGATTCGGGGGGGCGCACCGGGGAGCTGTTTTTT.

The genes are TRBV30 and TRBJ2-1, with 7 bases aligning to TRBD2. Germline lookup yields CDR1 GTSNPN and CDR2 SVGIG (reference sequence). Germline trimming cut 3 bases from V and 4 bases from J; bases unmatched to any gene: 9. The CDR3 has 15 amino acids. CDR3 protein: CAWSAGLADYNEQFF. DNA of the CDR3: TGTGCCTGGAGCGCCGGCCTAGCGGATTACAATGAGCAGTTCTTC.

This clonotype was seen a few times. The chain uses TRBV5-1 and TRBJ1-1; D not resolved. The CDR3 is 15 amino acids. The V and J ends lost 2 bases and 1 base respectively, with 12 bases between them. The germline V gene has CDR1 SGHRS and CDR2 YFSETQ. The CDR3 DNA is TGCGCCAGCAGCTTAAATGGACTGGGGAACACTGAAGCTTTCTTT. Protein sequence: CASSLNGLGNTEAFF.

This clonotype showed up just a few times. This chain connects TRBV10-3 to TRBJ2-3; possibly TRBD1 for D (5 bases). Germline V CDR1 and CDR2: ENHRY, SYGVKD. V gave up 10 bases and J gave up 4 bases, with 21 bases separating them. This CDR3 has 15 residues. The CDR3 DNA is TGTGCCACCAGGGCTGCAGGGAAGGTCTCAGATACGCAGTATTTT. This gives the protein CATRAAGKVSDTQYF.

The J gene is TRBJ2-7, the V gene TRBV7-8, with D perhaps TRBD2 (6 bases). The V gene lost 0 bases and the J gene lost 6 bases, with 12 bases spanning the gap. This CDR3 has 14 amino acids. Germline CDR1 is SGHVS and CDR2 is FQNEAQ. This CDR3 is CASSLAPGTSEQYF. CDR3 in DNA: TGTGCCAGCAGCTTAGCCCCCGGGACTTCCGAGCAGTACTTC.